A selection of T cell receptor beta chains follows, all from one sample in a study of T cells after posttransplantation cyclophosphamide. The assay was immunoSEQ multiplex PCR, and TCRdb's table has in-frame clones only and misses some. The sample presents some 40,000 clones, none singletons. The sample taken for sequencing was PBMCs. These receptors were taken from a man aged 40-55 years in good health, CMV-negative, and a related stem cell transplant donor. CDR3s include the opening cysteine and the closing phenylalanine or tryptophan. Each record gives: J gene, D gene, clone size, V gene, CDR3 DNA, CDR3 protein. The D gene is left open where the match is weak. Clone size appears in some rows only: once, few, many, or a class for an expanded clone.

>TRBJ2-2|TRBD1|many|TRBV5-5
TGTGCCAGCAGCTACAGGGGAACCGGGGAGCTGTTTTTT
CASSYRGTGELFF
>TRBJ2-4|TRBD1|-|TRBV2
TGTGCCAGCAAGGGGGCCCTAATAGCCAAAAACATTCAGTACTTC
CASKGALIAKNIQYF
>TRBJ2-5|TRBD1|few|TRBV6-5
TGTGCCAGCAGAGCGACAGGGCCGACCCAGTACTTC
CASRATGPTQYF
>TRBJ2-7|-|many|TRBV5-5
TGTGCCAGCAGCTTGGGGACAACCAGCTACGAGCAGTACTTC
CASSLGTTSYEQYF
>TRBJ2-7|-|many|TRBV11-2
TGTGCCAGCAGCTTAGGGGCGGGGGCCTCCTACGAGCAGTACTTC
CASSLGAGASYEQYF
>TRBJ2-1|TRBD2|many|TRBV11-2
TGTGCCAGCAGCTTAAGGTTGCTAGCGGGGGGCGATGAGCAGTTCTTC
CASSLRLLAGGDEQFF
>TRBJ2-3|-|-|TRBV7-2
TGTGCCGAGCAGGGGCGGCCTACAGATACGCAGTATTTT
CAEQGRPTDTQYF
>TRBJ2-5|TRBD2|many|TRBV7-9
TGTGCCAGCAGCCCTAGCGGGAGTGGGGAGACCCAGTACTTC
CASSPSGSGETQYF
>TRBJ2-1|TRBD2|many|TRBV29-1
TGCAGCGTTGTGGCGGGGGGCCGAGCTGAGCAGTTCTTC
CSVVAGGRAEQFF
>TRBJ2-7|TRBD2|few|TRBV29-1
TGCAGCGTTGCAGCGGGGCCTCCCTACGAGCAGTACTTC
CSVAAGPPYEQYF
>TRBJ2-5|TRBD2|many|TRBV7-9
TGTGCCAGCAGCTCCCCCGGAGTAGCGGGAGGGGTAGAGACCCAGTACTTC
CASSSPGVAGGVETQYF
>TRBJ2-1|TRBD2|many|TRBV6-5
TGTGCCAGCAATCTAGCGGGAGGACTCAATGAGCAGTTCTTC
CASNLAGGLNEQFF
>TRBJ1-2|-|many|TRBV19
TGTGCCAGTAGTAAGACAGCAGAACTAAATGGCTACACCTTC
CASSKTAELNGYTF
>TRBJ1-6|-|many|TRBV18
TGTGCCAGCTCACCAAGGGACACGGATTCACCCCTCCACTTT
CASSPRDTDSPLHF
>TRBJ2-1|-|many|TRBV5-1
TGCGCCAGCAGCGTTGGAGGGGGGGGTTTCTACAATGAGCAGTTCTTC
CASSVGGGGFYNEQFF
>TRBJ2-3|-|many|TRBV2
TGTGCCAGCACCTCGGTACAGGGCTCAGATACGCAGTATTTT
CASTSVQGSDTQYF
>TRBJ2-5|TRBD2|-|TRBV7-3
TGTGCCAGCAGCTTAACTCTCGCGGGGGGGGGTGAGACCCAGTACTTC
CASSLTLAGGGETQYF
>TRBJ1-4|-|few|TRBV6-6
TGTGCCAGCAGTCTACGGTCTACAACTAATGAAAAACTGTTTTTT
CASSLRSTTNEKLFF
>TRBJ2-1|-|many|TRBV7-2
TGTGCCAGCAGCTTGAACTTTGACAATGAGCAGTTCTTC
CASSLNFDNEQFF
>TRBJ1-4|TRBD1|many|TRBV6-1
TGTGCCAGCAGTCCGACAGGGGTAGGCGAAAAACTGTTTTTT
CASSPTGVGEKLFF
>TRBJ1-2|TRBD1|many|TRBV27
TGTGCCAGCAGTAGACGGGACAGTAACTATGGCTACACCTTC
CASSRRDSNYGYTF
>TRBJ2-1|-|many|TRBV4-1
TGCGCCAGCAGCCAAGATCCGAGTCGCTCCTACAATGAGCAGTTCTTC
CASSQDPSRSYNEQFF
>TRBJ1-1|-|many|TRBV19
TGTGCCAGTAGCCCGGACAGAATGAACACTGAAGCTTTCTTT
CASSPDRMNTEAFF
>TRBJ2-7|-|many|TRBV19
TGTGCCAGTAGTTCCCGGGACACCCGCGCCTACGAGCAGTACTTC
CASSSRDTRAYEQYF
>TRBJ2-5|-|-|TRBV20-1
TGCAGTGCTACAGAAGAGACCCAGTACTTC
CSATEETQYF
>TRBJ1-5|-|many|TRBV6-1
TGTGCCAGCAGTGAGAGCGGGGGGCCATATCAGCCCCAGCATTTT
CASSESGGPYQPQHF
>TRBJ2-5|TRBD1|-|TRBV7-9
TGTGCCAGCAGCTCCGACGGGACAGCAAAAGAGACCCAGTACTTC
CASSSDGTAKETQYF
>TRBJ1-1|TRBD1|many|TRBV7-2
TGTGCCAGCAGCTCCAGACAGGGATCGAGCACTGAAGCTTTCTTT
CASSSRQGSSTEAFF
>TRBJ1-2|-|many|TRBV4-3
TGCGCCAGCAGCCAAGATAGTAAGGGGCTCACTAACTATGGCTACACCTTC
CASSQDSKGLTNYGYTF
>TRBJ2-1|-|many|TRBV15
TGTGCCACCAGCAGAACAGGGAACAATGAGCAGTTCTTC
CATSRTGNNEQFF
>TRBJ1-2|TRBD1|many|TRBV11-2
TGTGCCAGCAGCTCCCAGGGGGCCTATGGCTACACCTTC
CASSSQGAYGYTF
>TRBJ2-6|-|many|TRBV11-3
TGTGCCAGCAGCTTAGTAGGGGCCAACGTCCTGACTTTC
CASSLVGANVLTF
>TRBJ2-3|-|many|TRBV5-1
TGCGCCAGCATACCCGACGGGAGCACAGATACGCAGTATTTT
CASIPDGSTDTQYF
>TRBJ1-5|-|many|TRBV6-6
TGTGCCAGCAGAACAGGGATGGACGTCAATCAGCCCCAGCATTTT
CASRTGMDVNQPQHF
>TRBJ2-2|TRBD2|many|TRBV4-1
TGCGCCAGCAGCCAAGATGTAGGAGGGAGGGCCAACACCGGGGAGCTGTTTTTT
CASSQDVGGRANTGELFF
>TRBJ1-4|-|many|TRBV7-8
TGTGCCAGCAGCTCCGACGAGAGGGAAAAACTGTTTTTT
CASSSDEREKLFF
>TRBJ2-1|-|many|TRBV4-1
TGCGCCAGCAGCCAAGATCGGACAAGCAATGAGCAGTTCTTC
CASSQDRTSNEQFF
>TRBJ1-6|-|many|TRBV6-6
TGTGCCAGCTCCTTACAGAATTCACCCCTCCACTTT
CASSLQNSPLHF
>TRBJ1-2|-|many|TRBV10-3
TGTGCCATCAGTCAACGGACAGCCCCTAACTATGGCTACACCTTC
CAISQRTAPNYGYTF
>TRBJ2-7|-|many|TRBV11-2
TGTGCCAGCAGATTGACACGGGGGGCTTACTACGAGCAGTACTTC
CASRLTRGAYYEQYF